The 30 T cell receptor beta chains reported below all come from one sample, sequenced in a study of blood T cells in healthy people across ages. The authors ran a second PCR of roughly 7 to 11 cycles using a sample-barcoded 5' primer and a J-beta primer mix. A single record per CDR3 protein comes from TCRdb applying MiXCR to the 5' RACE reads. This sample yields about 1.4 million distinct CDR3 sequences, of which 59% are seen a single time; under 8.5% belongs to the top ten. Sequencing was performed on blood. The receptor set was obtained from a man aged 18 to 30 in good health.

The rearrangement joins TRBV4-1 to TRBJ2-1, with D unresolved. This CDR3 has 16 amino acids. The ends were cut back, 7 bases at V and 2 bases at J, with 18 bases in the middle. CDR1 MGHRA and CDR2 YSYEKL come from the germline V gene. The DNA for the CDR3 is TGCGCCAGCACCCCAGCCTTGGGTGGGACCTACAATGAGCAGTTCTTC. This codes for CASTPALGGTYNEQFF.

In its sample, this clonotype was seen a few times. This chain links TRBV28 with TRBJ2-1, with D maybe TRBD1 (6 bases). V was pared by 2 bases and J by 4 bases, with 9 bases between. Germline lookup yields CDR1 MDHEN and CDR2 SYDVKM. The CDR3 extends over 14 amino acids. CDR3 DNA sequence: TGTGCCAGCAGTTTAACGGACAGTTACAATGAGCAGTTCTTC. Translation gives CASSLTDSYNEQFF.

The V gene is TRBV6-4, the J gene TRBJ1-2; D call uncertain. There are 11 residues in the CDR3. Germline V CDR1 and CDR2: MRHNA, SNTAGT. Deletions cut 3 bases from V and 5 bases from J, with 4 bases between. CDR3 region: CASSDEYGYTF. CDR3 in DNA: TGTGCCAGCAGTGATGAATATGGCTACACCTTC.

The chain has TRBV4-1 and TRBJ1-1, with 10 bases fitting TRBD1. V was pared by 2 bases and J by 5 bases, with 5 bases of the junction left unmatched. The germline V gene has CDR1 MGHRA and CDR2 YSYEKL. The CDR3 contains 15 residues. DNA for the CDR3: TGCGCCAGCAGCCAACCGGGACAGGGGAGGACTGAAGCTTTCTTT. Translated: CASSQPGQGRTEAFF.

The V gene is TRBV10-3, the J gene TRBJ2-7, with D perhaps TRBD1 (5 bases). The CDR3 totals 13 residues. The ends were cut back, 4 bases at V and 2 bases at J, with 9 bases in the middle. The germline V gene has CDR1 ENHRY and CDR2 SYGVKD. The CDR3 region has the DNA TGTGCCATCAGTGCCCAGGGCGCCTACGAGCAGTACTTC. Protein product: CAISAQGAYEQYF.

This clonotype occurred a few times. CDR3 residues: CSVGGQEYEQYF. The CDR3 coding sequence is TGCAGCGTTGGGGGACAGGAGTACGAGCAGTACTTC. The J gene is TRBJ2-7, the V gene TRBV29-1, with 8 nucleotides matching TRBD1. The length of the CDR3 is 12 residues. CDR1 SQVTM and CDR2 ANQGSEA come from the germline V gene. V lost 4 bases, J lost 4 bases, and 3 bases stayed unmatched.

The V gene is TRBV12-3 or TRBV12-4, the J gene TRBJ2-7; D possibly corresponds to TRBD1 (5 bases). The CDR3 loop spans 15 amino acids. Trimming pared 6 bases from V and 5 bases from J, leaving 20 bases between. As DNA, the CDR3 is TGTGCCAGCAGAACCTCAGGGTCATACTGGAACGAGCAGTACTTC. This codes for CASRTSGSYWNEQYF.

The CDR3 loop is CASSQDSKEVNYEQYF. The CDR3 bases are TGCGCCAGCAGCCAAGATTCCAAAGAGGTAAACTACGAGCAGTACTTC. This chain uses TRBV4-1 with TRBJ2-7; D unclear. CDR1 and CDR2 from the germline V gene are MGHRA and YSYEKL. CDR3 length equals 16 residues. V gave up 0 bases and J gave up 3 bases, with 15 bases separating them.

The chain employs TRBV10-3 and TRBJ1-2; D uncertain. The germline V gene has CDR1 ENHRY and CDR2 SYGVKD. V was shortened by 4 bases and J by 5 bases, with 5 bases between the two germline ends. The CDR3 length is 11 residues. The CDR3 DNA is TGTGCCATCAGTGCTGGGTATGGCTACACCTTC. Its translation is CAISAGYGYTF.

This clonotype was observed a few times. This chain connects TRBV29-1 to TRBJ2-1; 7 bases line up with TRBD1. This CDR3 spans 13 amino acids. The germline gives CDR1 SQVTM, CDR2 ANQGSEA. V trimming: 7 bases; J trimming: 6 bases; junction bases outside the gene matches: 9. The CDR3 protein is CSAAGTVFNEQFF. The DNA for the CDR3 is TGCAGCGCCGCCGGGACAGTCTTCAATGAGCAGTTCTTC.

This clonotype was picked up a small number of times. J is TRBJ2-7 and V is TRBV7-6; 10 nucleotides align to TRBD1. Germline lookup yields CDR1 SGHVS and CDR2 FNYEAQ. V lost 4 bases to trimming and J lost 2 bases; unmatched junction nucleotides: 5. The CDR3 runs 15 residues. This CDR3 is CASSSDRGRTYEQYF. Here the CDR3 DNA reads TGTGCCAGCAGCTCCGACAGGGGGCGTACCTACGAGCAGTACTTC.

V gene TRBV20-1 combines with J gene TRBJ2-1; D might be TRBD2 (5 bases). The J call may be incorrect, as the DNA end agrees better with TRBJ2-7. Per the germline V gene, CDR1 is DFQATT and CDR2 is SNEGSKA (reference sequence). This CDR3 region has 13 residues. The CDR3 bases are TGCAGTGCTACTAGCAAGCCCTACAATGAGCAGTACTTC. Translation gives CSATSKPYNEQYF.

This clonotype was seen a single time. CDR3 protein: CASSLSLWAGYTF. The CDR3 nucleotides read TGTGCCAGCAGTTTATCCTTGTGGGCGGGCTACACCTTC. The chain couples TRBV27 to TRBJ1-2, with D hard to call. Per germline, CDR1 MNHEY and CDR2 SMNVEV (reference sequence). This CDR3 is 13 amino acids long. Trimming took 0 bases from V and 8 from J, leaving 10 bases between them.

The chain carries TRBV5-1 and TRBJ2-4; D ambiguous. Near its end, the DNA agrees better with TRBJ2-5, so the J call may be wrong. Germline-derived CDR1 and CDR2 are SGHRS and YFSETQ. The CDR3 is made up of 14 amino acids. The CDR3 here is CASSRTSIQETQYF. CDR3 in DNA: TGCGCCAGCTCTAGGACGTCGATTCAAGAGACCCAGTACTTC.

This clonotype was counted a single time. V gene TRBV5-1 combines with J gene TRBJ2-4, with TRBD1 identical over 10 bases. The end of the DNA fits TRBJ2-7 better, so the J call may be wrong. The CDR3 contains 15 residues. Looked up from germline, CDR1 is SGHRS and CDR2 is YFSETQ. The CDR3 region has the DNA TGCGCCAGCAGATTTCAGACAGGGGGCCTCTACGAGCAGTACTTC. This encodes CASRFQTGGLYEQYF.

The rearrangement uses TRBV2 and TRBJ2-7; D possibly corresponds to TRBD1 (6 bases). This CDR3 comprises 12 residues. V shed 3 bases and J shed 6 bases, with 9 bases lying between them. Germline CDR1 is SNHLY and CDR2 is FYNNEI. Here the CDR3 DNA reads TGTGCCAGCAGTGATACAGGGCCCGAGCAGTACTTC. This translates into CASSDTGPEQYF.

CDR3 in DNA: TGTGCCAGCAGCCCGCCATACAGGACAGCACAAGAGACCCAGTACTTC. This encodes CASSPPYRTAQETQYF. The chain combines TRBV3-1 with TRBJ2-5, with D tentatively TRBD1 (6 bases). Trimming removed 4 bases from V and 2 bases from J, with 17 bases in between. CDR1 LGHDT and CDR2 YNNKEL come from the germline V gene (reference sequence). This CDR3 region has 16 residues.

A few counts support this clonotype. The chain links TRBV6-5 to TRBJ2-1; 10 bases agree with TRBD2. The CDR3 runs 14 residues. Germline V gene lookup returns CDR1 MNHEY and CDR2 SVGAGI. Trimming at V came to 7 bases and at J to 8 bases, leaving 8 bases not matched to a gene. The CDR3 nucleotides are TGTGCCAGCAAGACAGCGGGGGGGCCCTATGAGCAGTTCTTC. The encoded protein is CASKTAGGPYEQFF.

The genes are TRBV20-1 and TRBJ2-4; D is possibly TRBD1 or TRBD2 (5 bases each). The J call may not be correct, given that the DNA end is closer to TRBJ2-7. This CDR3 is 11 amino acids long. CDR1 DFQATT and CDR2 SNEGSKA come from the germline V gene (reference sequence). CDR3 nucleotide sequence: TGCAGTGCTAGAGGGGACGCCGAGCAGTACTTC. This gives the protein CSARGDAEQYF.

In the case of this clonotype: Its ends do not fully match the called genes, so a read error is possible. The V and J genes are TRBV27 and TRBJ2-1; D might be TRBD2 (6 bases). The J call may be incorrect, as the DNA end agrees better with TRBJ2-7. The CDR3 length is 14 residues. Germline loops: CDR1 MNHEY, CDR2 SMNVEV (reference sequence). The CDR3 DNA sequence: TGTGCCAGCATTTTAACCGGGACTGGCGACGAGCAGTACTTC. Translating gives CASILTGTGDEQYF.

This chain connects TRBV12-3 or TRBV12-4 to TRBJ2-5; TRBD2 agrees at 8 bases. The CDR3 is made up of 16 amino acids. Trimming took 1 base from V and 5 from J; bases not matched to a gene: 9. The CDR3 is CASSLDLVAGRETQYF. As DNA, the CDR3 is TGTGCCAGCAGTTTAGATTTGGTAGCGGGAAGGGAGACCCAGTACTTC.

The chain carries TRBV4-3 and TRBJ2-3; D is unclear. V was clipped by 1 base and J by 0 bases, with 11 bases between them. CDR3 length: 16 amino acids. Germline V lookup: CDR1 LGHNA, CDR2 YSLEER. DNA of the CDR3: TGCGCCAGCAGCCAAGTGGCAGGAGATAGCACAGATACGCAGTATTTT. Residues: CASSQVAGDSTDTQYF.

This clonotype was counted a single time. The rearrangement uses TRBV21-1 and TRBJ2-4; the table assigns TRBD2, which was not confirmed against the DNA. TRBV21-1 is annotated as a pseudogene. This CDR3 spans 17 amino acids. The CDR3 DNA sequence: TGTGCCAGCACCTCCCCGCGGGGGAGGTGGGCCAAAAACATTCAGTACTTC. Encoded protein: CASTSPRGRWAKNIQYF.

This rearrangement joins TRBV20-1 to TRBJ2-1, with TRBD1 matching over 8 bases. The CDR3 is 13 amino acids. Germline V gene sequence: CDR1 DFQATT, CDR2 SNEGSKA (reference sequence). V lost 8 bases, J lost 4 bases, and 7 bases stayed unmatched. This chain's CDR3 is CSPEDREYNEQFF. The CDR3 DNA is TGCAGTCCCGAGGACAGGGAATACAATGAGCAGTTCTTC.

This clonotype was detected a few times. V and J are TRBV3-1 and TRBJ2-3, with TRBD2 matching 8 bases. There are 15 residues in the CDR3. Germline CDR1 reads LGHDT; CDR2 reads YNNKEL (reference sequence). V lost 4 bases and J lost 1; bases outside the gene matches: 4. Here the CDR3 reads CASSRSGGGTDTQYF. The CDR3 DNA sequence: TGTGCCAGCAGCCGCTCGGGGGGGGGCACAGATACGCAGTATTTT.

The CDR3 sequence is CAISDSRSSNYEQYF. CDR3 DNA sequence: TGTGCCATCAGTGATAGCCGCTCCAGTAACTACGAGCAGTACTTC. The chain is built from TRBV10-3 and TRBJ2-7; D is unclear. The ends were cut back, 3 bases at V and 3 bases at J, with 15 bases in the middle. The germline V gene has CDR1 ENHRY and CDR2 SYGVKD. CDR3 size: 15 residues.

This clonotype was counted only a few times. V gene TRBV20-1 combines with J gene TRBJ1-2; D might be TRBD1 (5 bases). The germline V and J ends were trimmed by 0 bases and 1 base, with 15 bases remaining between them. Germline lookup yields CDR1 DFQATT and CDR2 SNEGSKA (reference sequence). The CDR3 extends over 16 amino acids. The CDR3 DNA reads TGCAGTGCTAGAGATCTTCGTACAGGACTTAACTATGGCTACACCTTC. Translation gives CSARDLRTGLNYGYTF.

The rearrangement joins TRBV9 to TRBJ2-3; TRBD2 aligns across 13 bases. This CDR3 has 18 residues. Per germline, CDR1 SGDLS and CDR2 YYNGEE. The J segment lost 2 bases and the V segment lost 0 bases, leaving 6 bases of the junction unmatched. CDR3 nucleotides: TGTGCCAGCAGCGTAGGTACTACTAGCGGGAGGGCCACAGATACGCAGTATTTT. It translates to CASSVGTTSGRATDTQYF.

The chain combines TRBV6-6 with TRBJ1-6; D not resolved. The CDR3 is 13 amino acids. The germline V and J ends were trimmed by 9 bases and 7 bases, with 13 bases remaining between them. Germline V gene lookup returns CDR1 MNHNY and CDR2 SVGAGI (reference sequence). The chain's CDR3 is CASKGGINSPLHF. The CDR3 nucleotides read TGTGCCAGTAAAGGAGGGATCAATTCACCCCTCCACTTT.

The CDR3 region is CSAGLAGPYEQYF. CDR3 coding DNA: TGCAGTGCAGGACTAGCGGGGCCCTACGAGCAGTACTTC. The chain uses TRBV20-1 and TRBJ2-7; 12 nucleotides match TRBD2. The germline gives CDR1 DFQATT, CDR2 SNEGSKA (reference sequence). The CDR3 covers 13 residues. With V trimmed by 6 bases and J by 2 bases, 2 bases remained unmatched.